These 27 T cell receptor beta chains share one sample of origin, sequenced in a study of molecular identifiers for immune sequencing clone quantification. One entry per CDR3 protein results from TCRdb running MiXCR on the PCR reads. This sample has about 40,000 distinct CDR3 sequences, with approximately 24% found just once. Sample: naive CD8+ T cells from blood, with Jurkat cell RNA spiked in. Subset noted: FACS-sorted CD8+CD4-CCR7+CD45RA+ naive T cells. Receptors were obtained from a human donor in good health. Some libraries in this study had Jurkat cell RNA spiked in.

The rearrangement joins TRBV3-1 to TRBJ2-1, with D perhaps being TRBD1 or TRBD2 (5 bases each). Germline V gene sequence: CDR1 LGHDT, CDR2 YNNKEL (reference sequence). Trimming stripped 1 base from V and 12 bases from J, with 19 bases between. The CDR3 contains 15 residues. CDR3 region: CASSQVTLGRLGQFF. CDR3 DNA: TGTGCCAGCAGCCAAGTTACACTGGGACGGCTTGGGCAGTTCTTC.

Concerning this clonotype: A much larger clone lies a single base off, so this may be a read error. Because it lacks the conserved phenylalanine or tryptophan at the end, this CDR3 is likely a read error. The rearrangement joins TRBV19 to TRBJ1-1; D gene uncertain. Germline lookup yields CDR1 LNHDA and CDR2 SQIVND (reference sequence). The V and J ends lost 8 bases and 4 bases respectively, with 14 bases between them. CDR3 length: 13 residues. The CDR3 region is CASLPREGTEAFL. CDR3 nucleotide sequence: TGTGCCAGTCTCCCTAGGGAGGGCACTGAAGCTTTCCTT.

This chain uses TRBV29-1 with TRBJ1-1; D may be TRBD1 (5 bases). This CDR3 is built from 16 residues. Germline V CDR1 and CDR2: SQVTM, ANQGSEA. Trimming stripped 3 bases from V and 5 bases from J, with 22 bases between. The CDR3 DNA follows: TGCAGCGTTGATAGCCAGGGTCCGTACGAGAGGACTGAAGCTTTCTTT. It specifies CSVDSQGPYERTEAFF.

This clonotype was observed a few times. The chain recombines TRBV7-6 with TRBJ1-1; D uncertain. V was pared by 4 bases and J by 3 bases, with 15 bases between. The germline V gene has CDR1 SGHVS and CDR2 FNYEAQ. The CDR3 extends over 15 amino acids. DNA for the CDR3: TGTGCCAGCAGCTCGGCGGGAAGTTGGGACACTGAAGCTTTCTTT. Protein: CASSSAGSWDTEAFF. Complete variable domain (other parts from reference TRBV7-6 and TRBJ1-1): GAGVSQSPRYKVTKRGQDVALRCDPISGHVSLYWYRQALGQGPEFLTYFNYEAQQDKSGLPNDRFSAERPEGSISTLTIQRTEQRDSAMYRCASSSAGSWDTEAFFGQGTRLTVV.

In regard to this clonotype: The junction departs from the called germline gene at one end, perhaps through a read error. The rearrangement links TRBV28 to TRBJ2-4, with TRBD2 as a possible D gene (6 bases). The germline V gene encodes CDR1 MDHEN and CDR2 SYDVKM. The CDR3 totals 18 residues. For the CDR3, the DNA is TGTGCCTGCAGATCGGGAGCACAAATTAAATGGCCCAAAAACACTCAGTACTTC. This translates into CACRSGAQIKWPKNTQYF.

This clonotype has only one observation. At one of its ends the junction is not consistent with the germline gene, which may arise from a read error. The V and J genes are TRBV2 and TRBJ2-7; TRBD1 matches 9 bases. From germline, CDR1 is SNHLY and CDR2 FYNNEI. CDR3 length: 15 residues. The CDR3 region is CASSQTGTGSYAQYF. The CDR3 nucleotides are TGTGCCAGCAGCCAAACCGGGACAGGGTCCTACGCGCAGTACTTC.

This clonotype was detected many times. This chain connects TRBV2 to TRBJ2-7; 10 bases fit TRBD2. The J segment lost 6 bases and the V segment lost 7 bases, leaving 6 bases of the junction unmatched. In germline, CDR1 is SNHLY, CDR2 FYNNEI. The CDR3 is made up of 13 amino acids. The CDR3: CASTPSGGSEQYF. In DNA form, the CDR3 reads TGTGCCAGCACGCCTAGCGGGGGTTCCGAGCAGTACTTC.

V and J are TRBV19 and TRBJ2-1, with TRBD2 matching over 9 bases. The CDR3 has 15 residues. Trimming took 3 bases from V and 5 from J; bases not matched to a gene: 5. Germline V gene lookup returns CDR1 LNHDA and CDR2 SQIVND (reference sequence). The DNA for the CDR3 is TGTGCCAGTAGTATCCTAGCGGGACTCCACAATGAGCAGTTCTTC. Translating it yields CASSILAGLHNEQFF.

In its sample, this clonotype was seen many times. DNA of the CDR3: TGTGCCAGCAGCGTATTAGCGTCAGATACGCAGTATTTT. It encodes CASSVLASDTQYF. The chain combines TRBV9 with TRBJ2-3; the D gene is possibly TRBD2 (5 bases). Trimming removed 1 base at V and 4 bases at J, with 7 bases between. The CDR3 covers 13 residues. Germline V gene lookup returns CDR1 SGDLS and CDR2 YYNGEE.

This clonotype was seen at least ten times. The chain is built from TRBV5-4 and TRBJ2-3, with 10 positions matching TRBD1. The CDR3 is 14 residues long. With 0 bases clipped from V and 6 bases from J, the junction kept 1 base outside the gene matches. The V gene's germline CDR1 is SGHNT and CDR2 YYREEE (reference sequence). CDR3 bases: TGTGCCAGCAGCTTGGGACAGGGGGCTGATACGCAGTATTTT. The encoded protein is CASSLGQGADTQYF.

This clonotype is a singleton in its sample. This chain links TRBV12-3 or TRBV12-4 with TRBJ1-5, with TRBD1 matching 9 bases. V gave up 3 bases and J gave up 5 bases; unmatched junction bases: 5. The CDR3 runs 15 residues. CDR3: CASSFYGQGYQPQHF. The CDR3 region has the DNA TGTGCCAGCAGTTTTTACGGACAGGGGTATCAGCCCCAGCATTTT.

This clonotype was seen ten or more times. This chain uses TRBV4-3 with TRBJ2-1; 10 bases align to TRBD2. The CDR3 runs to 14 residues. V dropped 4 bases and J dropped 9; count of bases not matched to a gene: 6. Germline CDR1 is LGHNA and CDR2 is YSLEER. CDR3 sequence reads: CASSPITSGVEQFF. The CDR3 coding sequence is TGCGCCAGCAGCCCAATTACTAGCGGGGTTGAGCAGTTCTTC.

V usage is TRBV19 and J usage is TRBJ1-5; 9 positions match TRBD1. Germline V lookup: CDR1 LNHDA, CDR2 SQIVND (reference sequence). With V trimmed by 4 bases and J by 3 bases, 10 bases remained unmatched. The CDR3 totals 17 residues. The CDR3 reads CASSSLRTGVVNQPQHF. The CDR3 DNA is TGTGCCAGTAGTAGCCTCAGGACAGGGGTGGTCAATCAGCCCCAGCATTTT.

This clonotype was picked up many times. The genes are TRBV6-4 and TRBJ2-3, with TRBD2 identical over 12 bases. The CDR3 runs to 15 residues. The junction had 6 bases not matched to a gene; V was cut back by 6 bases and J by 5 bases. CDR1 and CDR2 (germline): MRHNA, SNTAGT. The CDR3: CASSPSGGEEDTQYF. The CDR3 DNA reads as TGTGCCAGCAGCCCTAGCGGGGGGGAGGAAGATACGCAGTATTTT.

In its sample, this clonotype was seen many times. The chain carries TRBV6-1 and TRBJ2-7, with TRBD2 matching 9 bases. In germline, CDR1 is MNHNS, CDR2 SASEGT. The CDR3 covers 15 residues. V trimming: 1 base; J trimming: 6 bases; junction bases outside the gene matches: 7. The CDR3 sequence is CASSEVAGGPGEQYF. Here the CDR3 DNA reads TGTGCCAGCAGTGAAGTTGCGGGAGGGCCGGGCGAGCAGTACTTC.

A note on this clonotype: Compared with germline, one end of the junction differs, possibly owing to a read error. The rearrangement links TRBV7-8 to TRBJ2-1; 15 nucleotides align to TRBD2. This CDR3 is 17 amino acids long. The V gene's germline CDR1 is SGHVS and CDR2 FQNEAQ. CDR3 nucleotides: TGTGCCAGCAGCTTAAGGACTAGCGGGGGGGGCTATTATGAGCAGGTCTTC. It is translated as CASSLRTSGGGYYEQVF.

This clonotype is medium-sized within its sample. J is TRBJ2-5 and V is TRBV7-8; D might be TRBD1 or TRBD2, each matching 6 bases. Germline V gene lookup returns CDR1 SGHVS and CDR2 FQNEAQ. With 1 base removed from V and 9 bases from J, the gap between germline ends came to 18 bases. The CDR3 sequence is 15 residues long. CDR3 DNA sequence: TGTGCCAGCAGCTTAGATCCCAGGCCAGGGGAGGCCCAGTACTTC. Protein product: CASSLDPRPGEAQYF. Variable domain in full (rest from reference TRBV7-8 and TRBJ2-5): GAGVSQSPRYKVAKRGQDVALRCDPISGHVSLFWYQQALGQGPEFLTYFQNEAQLDKSGLPSDRFFAERPEGSVSTLKIQRTQQEDSAVYLCASSLDPRPGEAQYFGPGTRLLVL.

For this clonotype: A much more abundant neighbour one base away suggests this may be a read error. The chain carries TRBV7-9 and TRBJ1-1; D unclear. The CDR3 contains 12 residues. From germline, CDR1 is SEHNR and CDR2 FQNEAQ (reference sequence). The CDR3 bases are TGTGCCAGTTCGATGGGGAACACTGGAGCTTTCTTT. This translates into CASSMGNTGAFF.

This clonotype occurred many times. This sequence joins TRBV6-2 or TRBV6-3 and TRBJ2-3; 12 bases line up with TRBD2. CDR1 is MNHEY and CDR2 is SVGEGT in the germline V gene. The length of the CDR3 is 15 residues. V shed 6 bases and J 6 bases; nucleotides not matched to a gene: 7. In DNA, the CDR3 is TGTGCCAGCAGAGGACTAGCGGGGAGCAGTGATACGCAGTATTTT. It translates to CASRGLAGSSDTQYF.

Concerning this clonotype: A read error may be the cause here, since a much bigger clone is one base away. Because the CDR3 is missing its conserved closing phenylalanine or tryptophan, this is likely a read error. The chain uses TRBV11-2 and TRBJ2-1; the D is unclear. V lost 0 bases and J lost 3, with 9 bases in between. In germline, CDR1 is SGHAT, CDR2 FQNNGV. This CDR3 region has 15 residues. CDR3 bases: TGTGCCAGCAGCTTAGATCCATTGGACTACAATGAGCAGTTCTTA. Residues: CASSLDPLDYNEQFL.

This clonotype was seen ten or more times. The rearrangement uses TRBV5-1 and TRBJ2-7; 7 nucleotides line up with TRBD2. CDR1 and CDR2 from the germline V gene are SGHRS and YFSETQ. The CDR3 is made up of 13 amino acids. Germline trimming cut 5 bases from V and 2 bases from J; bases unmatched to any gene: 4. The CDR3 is CASSIGGTYEQYF. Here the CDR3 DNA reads TGCGCCAGCAGTATCGGGGGGACCTACGAGCAGTACTTC.

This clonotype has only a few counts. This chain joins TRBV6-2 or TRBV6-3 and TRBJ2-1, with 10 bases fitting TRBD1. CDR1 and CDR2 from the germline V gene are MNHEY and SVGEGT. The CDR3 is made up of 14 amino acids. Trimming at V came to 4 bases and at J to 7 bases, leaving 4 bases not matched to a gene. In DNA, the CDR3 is TGTGCCAGCAGTTTGTGGGACAGGGGTAATGAGCAGTTCTTC. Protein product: CASSLWDRGNEQFF.

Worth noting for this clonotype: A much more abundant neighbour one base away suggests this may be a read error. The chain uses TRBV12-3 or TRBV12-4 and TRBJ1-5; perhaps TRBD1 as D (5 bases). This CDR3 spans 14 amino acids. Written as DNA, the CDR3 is TGTGCCAGCAGTTTGGGGGATGAGGGTCAGCCCCAGCGTTTT. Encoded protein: CASSLGDEGQPQRF.

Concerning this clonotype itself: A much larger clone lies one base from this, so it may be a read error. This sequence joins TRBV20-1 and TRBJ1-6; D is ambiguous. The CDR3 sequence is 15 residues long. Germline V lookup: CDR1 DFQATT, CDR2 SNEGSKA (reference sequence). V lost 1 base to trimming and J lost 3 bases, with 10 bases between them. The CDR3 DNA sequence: TGCAGTGCTAGAGTACCGGGTGACTATAATTCACCCCTCCACTTT. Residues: CSARVPGDYNSPLHF.

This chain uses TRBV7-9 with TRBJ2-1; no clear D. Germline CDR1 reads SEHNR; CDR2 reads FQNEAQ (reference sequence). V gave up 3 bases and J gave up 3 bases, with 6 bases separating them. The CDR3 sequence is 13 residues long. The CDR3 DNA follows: TGTGCCAGCAGCTTTGCTGACTACAATGAGCAGTTCTTC. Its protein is CASSFADYNEQFF. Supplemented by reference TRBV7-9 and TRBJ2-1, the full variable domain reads DTGVSQNPRHKITKRGQNVTFRCDPISEHNRLYWYRQTLGQGPEFLTYFQNEAQLEKSRLLSDRFSAERPKGSFSTLEIQRTEQGDSAMYLCASSFADYNEQFFGPGTRLTVL.

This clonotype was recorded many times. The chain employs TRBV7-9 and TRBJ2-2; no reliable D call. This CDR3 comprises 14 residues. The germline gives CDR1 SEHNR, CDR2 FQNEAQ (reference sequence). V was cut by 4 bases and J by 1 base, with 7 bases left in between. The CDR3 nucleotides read TGTGCCAGCAGCTGGACGGAGAACACCGGGGAGCTGTTTTTT. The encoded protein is CASSWTENTGELFF.

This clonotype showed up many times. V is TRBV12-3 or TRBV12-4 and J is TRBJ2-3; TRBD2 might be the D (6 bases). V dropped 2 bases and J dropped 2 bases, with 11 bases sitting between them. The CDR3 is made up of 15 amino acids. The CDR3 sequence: CASSLSGRDTDTQYF. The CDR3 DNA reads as TGTGCCAGCAGTTTATCGGGGCGGGACACAGATACGCAGTATTTT.